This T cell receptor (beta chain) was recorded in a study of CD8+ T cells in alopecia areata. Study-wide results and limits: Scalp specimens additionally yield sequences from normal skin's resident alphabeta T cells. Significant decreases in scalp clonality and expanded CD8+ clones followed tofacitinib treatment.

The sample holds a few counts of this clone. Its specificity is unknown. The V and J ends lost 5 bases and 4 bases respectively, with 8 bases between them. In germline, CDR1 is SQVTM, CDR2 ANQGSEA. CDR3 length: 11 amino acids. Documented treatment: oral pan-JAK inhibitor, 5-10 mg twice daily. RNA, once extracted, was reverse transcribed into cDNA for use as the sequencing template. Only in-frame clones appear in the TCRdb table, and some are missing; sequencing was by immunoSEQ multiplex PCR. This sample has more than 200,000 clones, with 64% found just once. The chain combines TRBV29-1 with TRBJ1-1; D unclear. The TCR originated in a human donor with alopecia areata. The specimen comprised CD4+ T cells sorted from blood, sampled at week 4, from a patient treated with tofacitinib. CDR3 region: CSVRFTTEAFF. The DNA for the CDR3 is TGCAGCGTTCGGTTTACCACTGAAGCTTTCTTT.